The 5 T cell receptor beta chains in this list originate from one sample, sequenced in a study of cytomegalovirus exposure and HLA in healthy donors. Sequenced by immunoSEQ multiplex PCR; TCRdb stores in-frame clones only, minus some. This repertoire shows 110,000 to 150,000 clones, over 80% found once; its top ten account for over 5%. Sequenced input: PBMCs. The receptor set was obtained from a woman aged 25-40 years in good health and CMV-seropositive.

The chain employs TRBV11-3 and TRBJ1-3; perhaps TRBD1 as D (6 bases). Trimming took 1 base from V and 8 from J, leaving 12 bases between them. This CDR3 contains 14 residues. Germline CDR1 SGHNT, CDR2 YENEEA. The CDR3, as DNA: TGTGCCAGCAGCTTAGGGGCAGGGGTGCACACCATATATTTT. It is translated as CASSLGAGVHTIYF.

The DNA of the CDR3 is TGTGCCAGCAGTGACCCACAGGGGGCATATACTGAAGCTTTCTTT. Protein: CASSDPQGAYTEAFF. The chain links TRBV6-1 to TRBJ1-1; 9 bases fit TRBD1. The length of the CDR3 is 15 residues. V lost 3 bases and J lost 5; bases outside the gene matches: 7. Germline CDR1 MNHNS, CDR2 SASEGT.

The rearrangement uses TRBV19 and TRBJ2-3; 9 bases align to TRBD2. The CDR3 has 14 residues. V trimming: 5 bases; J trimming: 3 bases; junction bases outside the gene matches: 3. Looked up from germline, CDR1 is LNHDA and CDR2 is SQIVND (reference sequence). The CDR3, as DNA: TGTGCCAGTAGTGTGCTAGCGGGGACAGATACGCAGTATTTT. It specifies CASSVLAGTDTQYF. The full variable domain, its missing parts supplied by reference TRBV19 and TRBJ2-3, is DGGITQSPKYLFRKEGQNVTLSCEQNLNHDAMYWYRQDPGQGLRLIYYSQIVNDFQKGDIAEGYSVSREKKESFPLTVTSAQKNPTAFYLCASSVLAGTDTQYFGPGTRLTVL.

Here the CDR3 reads CASSPMADSYEQYF. CDR3 bases: TGTGCCAGCTCACCAATGGCAGACTCCTACGAGCAGTACTTC. The V call is TRBV18, the J call TRBJ2-7; D is uncertain. Looked up from germline, CDR1 is KGHSH and CDR2 is LQKENI. CDR3 size: 14 residues. V lost 2 bases to trimming and J lost 0 bases, with 8 bases between them.

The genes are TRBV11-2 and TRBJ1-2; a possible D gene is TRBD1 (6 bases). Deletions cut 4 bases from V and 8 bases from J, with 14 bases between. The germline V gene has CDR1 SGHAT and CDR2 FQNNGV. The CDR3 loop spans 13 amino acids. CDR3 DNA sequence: TGTGCCAGCAGCTCGCGGACAGCCTTGGGCTACACCTTC. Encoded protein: CASSSRTALGYTF. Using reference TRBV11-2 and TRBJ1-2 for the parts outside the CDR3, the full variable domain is EAGVAQSPRYKIIEKRQSVAFWCNPISGHATLYWYQQILGQGPKLLIQFQNNGVVDDSQLPKDRFSAERLKGVDSTLKIQPAKLEDSAVYLCASSSRTALGYTFGSGTRLTVV.